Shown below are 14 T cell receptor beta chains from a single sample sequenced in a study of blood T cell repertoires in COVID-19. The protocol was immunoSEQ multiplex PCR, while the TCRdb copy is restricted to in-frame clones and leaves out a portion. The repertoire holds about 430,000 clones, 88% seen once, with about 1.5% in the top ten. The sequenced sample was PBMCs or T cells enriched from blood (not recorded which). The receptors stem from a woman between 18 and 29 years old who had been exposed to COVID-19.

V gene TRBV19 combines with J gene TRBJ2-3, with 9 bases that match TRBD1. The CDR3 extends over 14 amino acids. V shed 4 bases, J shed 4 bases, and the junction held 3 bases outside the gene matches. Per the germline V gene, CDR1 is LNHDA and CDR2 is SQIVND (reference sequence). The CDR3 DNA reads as TGTGCCAGTAGTAAGGACAGGGGTCCAGATACGCAGTATTTT. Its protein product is CASSKDRGPDTQYF.

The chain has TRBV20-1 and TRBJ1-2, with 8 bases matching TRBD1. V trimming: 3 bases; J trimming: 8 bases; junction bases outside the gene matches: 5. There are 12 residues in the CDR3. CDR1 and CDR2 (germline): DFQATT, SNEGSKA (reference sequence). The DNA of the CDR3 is TGCAGTGCTAGTCCCGACAGGGGCGGCTACACCTTC. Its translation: CSASPDRGGYTF.

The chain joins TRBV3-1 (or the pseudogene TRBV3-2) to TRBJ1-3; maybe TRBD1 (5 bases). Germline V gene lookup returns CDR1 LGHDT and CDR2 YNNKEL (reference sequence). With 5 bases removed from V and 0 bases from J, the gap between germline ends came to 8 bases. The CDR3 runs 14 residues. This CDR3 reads CASSNGHSGNTIYF. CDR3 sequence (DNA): TGTGCCAGCAGCAATGGACACTCTGGAAACACCATATATTTT.

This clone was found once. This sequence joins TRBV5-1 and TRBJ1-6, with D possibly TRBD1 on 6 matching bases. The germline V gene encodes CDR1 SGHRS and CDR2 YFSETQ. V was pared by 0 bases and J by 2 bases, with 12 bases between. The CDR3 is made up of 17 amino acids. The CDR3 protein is CASSLVPQGTYNSPLHF. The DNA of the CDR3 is TGCGCCAGCAGCTTGGTGCCCCAGGGGACCTATAATTCACCCCTCCACTTT.

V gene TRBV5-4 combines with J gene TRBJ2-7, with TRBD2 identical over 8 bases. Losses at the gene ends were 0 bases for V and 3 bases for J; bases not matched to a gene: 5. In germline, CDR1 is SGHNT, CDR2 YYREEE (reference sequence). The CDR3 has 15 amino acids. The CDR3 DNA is TGTGCCAGCAGCTTGGGGCGGGGGGACTACTACGAGCAGTACTTC. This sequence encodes CASSLGRGDYYEQYF.

DNA of the CDR3: TGTGCCAGCAGCTCCGGGACAGGGGGATTTGGCTACACCTTC. Protein: CASSSGTGGFGYTF. This sequence joins TRBV5-4 and TRBJ1-2; TRBD1 matches 11 bases. The germline V gene encodes CDR1 SGHNT and CDR2 YYREEE (reference sequence). The CDR3 length is 14 residues. Germline trimming cut 3 bases from V and 7 bases from J; bases unmatched to any gene: 5.

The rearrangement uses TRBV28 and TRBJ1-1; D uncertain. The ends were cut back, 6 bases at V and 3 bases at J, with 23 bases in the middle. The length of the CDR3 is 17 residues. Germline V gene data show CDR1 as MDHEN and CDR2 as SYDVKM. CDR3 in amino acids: CASSLWKGGGWDTEAFF. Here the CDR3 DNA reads TGTGCCAGCAGCCTTTGGAAGGGTGGAGGGTGGGACACTGAAGCTTTCTTT.

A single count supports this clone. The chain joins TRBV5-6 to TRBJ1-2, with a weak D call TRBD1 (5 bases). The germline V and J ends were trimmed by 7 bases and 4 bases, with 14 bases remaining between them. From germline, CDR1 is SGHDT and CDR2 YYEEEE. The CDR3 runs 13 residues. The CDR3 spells CASVPQGLYGYTF. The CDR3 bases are TGTGCCAGCGTCCCCCAGGGACTCTATGGCTACACCTTC.

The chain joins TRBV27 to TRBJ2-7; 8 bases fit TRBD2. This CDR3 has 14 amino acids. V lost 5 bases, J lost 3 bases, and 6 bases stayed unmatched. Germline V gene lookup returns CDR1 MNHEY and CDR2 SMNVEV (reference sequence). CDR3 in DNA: TGTGCCAGCAGTCCGGGACTAGATCTCTACGAGCAGTACTTC. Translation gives CASSPGLDLYEQYF.

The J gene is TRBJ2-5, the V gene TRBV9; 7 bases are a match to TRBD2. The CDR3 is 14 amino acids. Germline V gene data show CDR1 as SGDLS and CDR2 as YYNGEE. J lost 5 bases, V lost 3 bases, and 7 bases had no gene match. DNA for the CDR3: TGTGCCAGCAGCGGCGGCCAGGGAGGGGAGACCCAGTACTTC. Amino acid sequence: CASSGGQGGETQYF.

The CDR3, as DNA: TGTGCCAGCAGCGTCCCGGGGAATGAAAAACTGTTTTTT. Protein sequence: CASSVPGNEKLFF. The chain links TRBV13 to TRBJ1-4, with unresolved D. Germline V gene lookup returns CDR1 PRHDT and CDR2 FYEKMQ (reference sequence). This CDR3 contains 13 residues. V lost 5 bases and J 5 bases, leaving 9 bases between the germline ends.

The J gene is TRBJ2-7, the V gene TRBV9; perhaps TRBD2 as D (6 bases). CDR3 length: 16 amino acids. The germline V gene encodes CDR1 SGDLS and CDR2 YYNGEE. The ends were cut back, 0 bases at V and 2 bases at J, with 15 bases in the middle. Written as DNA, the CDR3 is TGTGCCAGCAGCGTAGCTGAAGTAGCGGTCCCCTACGAGCAGTACTTC. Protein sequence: CASSVAEVAVPYEQYF. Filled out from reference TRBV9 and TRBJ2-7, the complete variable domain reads DSGVTQTPKHLITATGQRVTLRCSPRSGDLSVYWYQQSLDQGLQFLIQYYNGEERAKGNILERFSAQQFPDLHSELNLSSLELGDSALYFCASSVAEVAVPYEQYFGPGTRLTVT.

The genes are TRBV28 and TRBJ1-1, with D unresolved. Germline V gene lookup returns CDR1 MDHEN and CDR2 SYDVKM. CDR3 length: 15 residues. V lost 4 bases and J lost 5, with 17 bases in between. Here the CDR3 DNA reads TGTGCCAGCAGTTCCAACTTTGCGGGATGGACTGAAGCTTTCTTT. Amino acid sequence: CASSSNFAGWTEAFF.

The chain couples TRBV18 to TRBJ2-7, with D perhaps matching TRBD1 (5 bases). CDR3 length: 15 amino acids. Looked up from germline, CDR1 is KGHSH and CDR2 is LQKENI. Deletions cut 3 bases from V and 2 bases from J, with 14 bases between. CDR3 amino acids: CASSPIRDPAYEQYF. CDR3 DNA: TGTGCCAGCTCACCTATCAGGGATCCAGCCTACGAGCAGTACTTC.